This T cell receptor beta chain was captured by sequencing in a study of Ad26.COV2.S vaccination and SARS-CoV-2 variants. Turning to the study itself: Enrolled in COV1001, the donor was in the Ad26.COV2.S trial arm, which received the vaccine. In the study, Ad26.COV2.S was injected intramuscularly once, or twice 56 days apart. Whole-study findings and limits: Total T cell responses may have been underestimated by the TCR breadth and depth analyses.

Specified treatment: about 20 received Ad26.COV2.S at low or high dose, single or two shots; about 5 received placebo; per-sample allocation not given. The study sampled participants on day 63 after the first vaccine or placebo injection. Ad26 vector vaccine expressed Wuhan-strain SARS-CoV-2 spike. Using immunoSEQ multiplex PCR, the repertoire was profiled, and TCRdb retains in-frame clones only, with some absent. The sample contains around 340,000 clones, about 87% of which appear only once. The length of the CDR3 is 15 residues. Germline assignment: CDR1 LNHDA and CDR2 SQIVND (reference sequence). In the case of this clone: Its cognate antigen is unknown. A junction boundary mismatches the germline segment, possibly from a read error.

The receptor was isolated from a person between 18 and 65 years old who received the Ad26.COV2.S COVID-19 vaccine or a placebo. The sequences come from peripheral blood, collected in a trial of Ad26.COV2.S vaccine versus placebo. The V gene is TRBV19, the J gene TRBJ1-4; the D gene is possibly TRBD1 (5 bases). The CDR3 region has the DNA TGTGCCAGTAGTCCCCGACAGAGCACTAGTGAAAAACTGTTTTTT. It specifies CASSPRQSTSEKLFF.